This T cell receptor (beta chain) appears in the sequencing data of a study of identical twins. Germline V gene lookup returns CDR1 SGHRS and CDR2 YFSETQ. The CDR3 extends over 14 amino acids. Trimming pared 5 bases from V and 1 base from J, leaving 11 bases between. Healthy Caucasians made up all donors. This clonotype was counted many times. The antigen remains undetermined. Overall study findings and caveats: Out-of-frame beta chain sequences displayed weaker excess sharing between twins. Conclusions relied on cross-sectional statistical analysis, not following the same donors.

cDNA carried unique molecular identifiers, and a universal primer site was added by template switching. TCRdb recomputed calls from the 5' RACE reads with MiXCR, one row per CDR3 protein. The sample contains roughly 710,000 distinct CDR3 sequences, roughly 6% of which appear only once. The TCR originated in a man aged 18 to 29 in good health. Sequencing was carried out using naive T cells sorted from blood. The genes are TRBV5-1 and TRBJ2-3, with D possibly being TRBD2 (6 bases). CDR3 sequence: CASRRETRTDTQYF. In nucleotides, the CDR3 is TGCGCCAGCAGACGGGAGACTCGCACAGATACGCAGTATTTT. The complete variable domain, with remaining parts taken from reference TRBV5-1 and TRBJ2-3, reads KAGVTQTPRYLIKTRGQQVTLSCSPISGHRSVSWYQQTPGQGLQFLFEYFSETQRNKGNFPGRFSGRQFSNSRSEMNVSTLELGDSALYLCASRRETRTDTQYFGPGTRLTVL.